The rows below give T cell receptor beta chains drawn from one sample of a study of GPR56 and killer-like receptors on CD4 memory cells. TCRdb processed the reads again and assigns one entry to each CDR3 protein, with no DNA. The sample includes roughly 2,000 distinct CDR3 sequences. Sequencing was done on a sample of memory CD4+ T cells from blood. These receptors came from a human donor in good health. Each CDR3 is given with its conserved first and last residue. Each record gives: CDR3 protein, clone size, V gene, J gene. Size tells how often a clone was seen (once, few, many) or the class of an expanded clone, and some rows leave it out.

CDR3aa: CASSAQGGNQPQHF
abundance: large
v_gene: TRBV6-1
j_gene: TRBJ1-5

CDR3aa: CASSARTGSGDTIYF
abundance: medium-sized
v_gene: TRBV6-1
j_gene: TRBJ1-3

CDR3aa: CSATTSGGATYNEQFF
abundance: .
v_gene: TRBV20-1
j_gene: TRBJ2-1

CDR3aa: CASSFGGSFGTGELFF
abundance: .
v_gene: TRBV7-3
j_gene: TRBJ2-2

CDR3aa: CASSLDRWGYEQYF
abundance: .
v_gene: TRBV11-2
j_gene: TRBJ2-7

CDR3aa: CASRRNLGTGEKNIQYF
abundance: .
v_gene: TRBV6-2/TRBV6-3
j_gene: TRBJ2-4

CDR3aa: CSARADPSSGNTIYF
abundance: .
v_gene: TRBV20-1
j_gene: TRBJ1-3

CDR3aa: CSASWDPYEQYF
abundance: .
v_gene: TRBV20-1
j_gene: TRBJ2-7

CDR3aa: CASRRDLPNEQFF
abundance: medium-sized
v_gene: TRBV6-5
j_gene: TRBJ2-1

CDR3aa: CASSPPGPGRQYF
abundance: .
v_gene: TRBV11-2
j_gene: TRBJ2-7

CDR3aa: CSASVLGLSSTDTQYF
abundance: .
v_gene: TRBV20-1
j_gene: TRBJ2-3

CDR3aa: CASRSRTGGFTEAFF
abundance: .
v_gene: TRBV7-9
j_gene: TRBJ1-1

CDR3aa: CSARAGGQSYNSPLHF
abundance: .
v_gene: TRBV20-1
j_gene: TRBJ1-6

CDR3aa: CASSRGGALYEQYF
abundance: .
v_gene: TRBV11-2
j_gene: TRBJ2-7

CDR3aa: CASSPSGASGQPQHF
abundance: large
v_gene: TRBV6-2/TRBV6-3
j_gene: TRBJ1-5

CDR3aa: CASSALRGTGELFF
abundance: .
v_gene: TRBV11-2
j_gene: TRBJ2-2

CDR3aa: CASSIMGPGEKLFF
abundance: medium-sized
v_gene: TRBV19
j_gene: TRBJ1-4

CDR3aa: CATSRASGVSYNEQFF
abundance: .
v_gene: TRBV15
j_gene: TRBJ2-1

CDR3aa: CASSFGTGSPELFF
abundance: .
v_gene: TRBV12-3/TRBV12-4
j_gene: TRBJ2-2

CDR3aa: CASSYAGSSYGYTF
abundance: medium-sized
v_gene: TRBV6-2/TRBV6-3
j_gene: TRBJ1-2

CDR3aa: CASSQNRGTSYEQYF
abundance: .
v_gene: TRBV4-1
j_gene: TRBJ2-7

CDR3aa: CASSKGRQGAFF
abundance: large
v_gene: TRBV19
j_gene: TRBJ1-1

CDR3aa: CASSWEYGAEETQYF
abundance: medium-sized
v_gene: TRBV5-6
j_gene: TRBJ2-5

CDR3aa: CASTGARGESGTEAFF
abundance: .
v_gene: TRBV6-2/TRBV6-3
j_gene: TRBJ1-1

CDR3aa: CASSATVYNEQFF
abundance: medium-sized
v_gene: TRBV9
j_gene: TRBJ2-1

CDR3aa: CASRQGAQYNSPLHF
abundance: medium-sized
v_gene: TRBV19
j_gene: TRBJ1-6

CDR3aa: CSAQRDPNQPQHF
abundance: .
v_gene: TRBV20-1
j_gene: TRBJ1-5

CDR3aa: CATRAGWDTEAFF
abundance: large
v_gene: TRBV24-1
j_gene: TRBJ1-1

CDR3aa: CASSIWRGAEAFF
abundance: .
v_gene: TRBV19
j_gene: TRBJ1-1

CDR3aa: CSVLSGPNEQFF
abundance: medium-sized
v_gene: TRBV29-1
j_gene: TRBJ2-1

CDR3aa: CASSYGRQPQHF
abundance: large
v_gene: TRBV6-2/TRBV6-3
j_gene: TRBJ1-5

CDR3aa: CASSVGTVENYGYTF
abundance: large
v_gene: TRBV19
j_gene: TRBJ1-2

CDR3aa: CASSVGTSGTDTQYF
abundance: .
v_gene: TRBV9
j_gene: TRBJ2-3

CDR3aa: CASSSRWGRGDYEQYF
abundance: .
v_gene: TRBV5-1
j_gene: TRBJ2-7

CDR3aa: CASSLASRETQYF
abundance: medium-sized
v_gene: TRBV5-6
j_gene: TRBJ2-5